This T cell receptor (beta chain) was sequenced in a study of human T cells and chemical hapten exposure. Deletions cut 4 bases from V and 4 bases from J, with 17 bases between. The CDR3 runs to 15 residues. Germline assignment: CDR1 SNHLY and CDR2 FYNNEI. TCRdb used MiXCR to reprocess the RACE reads, holding one entry per CDR3 protein. The sample records 100,000 to 150,000 distinct CDR3 sequences, approximately 14% being singletons. Time point defined: patch test 1, 2 weeks after DPC sensitization. Documented treatment: therapeutic diphenylcyclopropenone sensitization with weekly scalp DPC. The chain combines TRBV2 with TRBJ2-7; tentatively, D is TRBD1 (5 bases). The sequenced sample was whole blood, obtained in connection with sensitization to the hapten diphenylcyclopropenone (DPC). This receptor was obtained from a man younger than 35 with alopecia areata. Some clones in this sample may be carry-over from other donors' samples. The CDR3: CASSGQNRIGYEQYF. The CDR3 nucleotides read TGTGCCAGCAGTGGACAGAACAGGATTGGTTACGAGCAGTACTTC.